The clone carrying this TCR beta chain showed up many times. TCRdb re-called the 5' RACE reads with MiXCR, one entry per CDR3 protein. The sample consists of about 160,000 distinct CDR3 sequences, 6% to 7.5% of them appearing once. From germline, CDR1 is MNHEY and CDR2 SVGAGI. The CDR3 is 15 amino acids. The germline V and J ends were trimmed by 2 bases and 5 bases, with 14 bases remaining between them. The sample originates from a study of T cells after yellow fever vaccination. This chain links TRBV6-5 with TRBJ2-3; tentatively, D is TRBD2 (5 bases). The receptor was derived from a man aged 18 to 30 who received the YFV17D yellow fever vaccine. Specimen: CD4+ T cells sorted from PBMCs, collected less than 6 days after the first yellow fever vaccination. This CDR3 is CASSYQHGVGDTQYF. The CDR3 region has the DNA TGTGCCAGCAGTTACCAACACGGGGTGGGAGATACGCAGTATTTT.